One TCR beta chain is described in this entry. These data originate in a study of T-cell reconstitution after alpha-beta-depleted transplantation in children. A TCRbeta library incorporating unique molecular identifiers was prepared. TCRdb recomputed calls from the PCR reads with MiXCR, one row per CDR3 protein. Of about 590,000 distinct CDR3 sequences listed, over 10% were seen once; the top ten hold about 2.2%. This CDR3 spans 15 amino acids. J gave up 2 bases and V 0 bases, and 6 bases lay outside the gene matches. Germline V gene data show CDR1 as DFQATT and CDR2 as SNEGSKA (reference sequence). The sequence was obtained from a male patient between 10 and 17 years old who had a stem cell transplant for acute myeloid leukemia, so the T cells may come from the graft donor. The input for sequencing was PBMCs, mostly from graft donor cells, taken 360 days after TCRalphabeta/CD19-depleted stem cell transplant. The V call is TRBV20-1, the J call TRBJ2-5; 7 nucleotides agree with TRBD1. CDR3 DNA: TGCAGTGCTAGAGATTCGGGACAGTTTCAAGAGACCCAGTACTTC. This gives the protein CSARDSGQFQETQYF.